This TCR beta chain was observed in a study of cytomegalovirus exposure and HLA in healthy donors. Study details: HLA-typed donors contributed approximately 86 million unique TCRs, which were held in an early data release.

PCR used 60 Vbeta primers and 13 Jbeta primers. This table comes from immunoSEQ multiplex PCR, and its TCRdb copy is limited to in-frame clones, with some not included. Seen here are about 130,000 clones, about 74% observed once, and the top ten hold 6.6%. CDR3 length equals 13 residues. Germline V gene sequence: CDR1 SGHRS, CDR2 YFSETQ. V lost 5 bases to trimming and J lost 2 bases; unmatched junction nucleotides: 4. The sample was PBMCs. This TCR was sampled from a man aged 40-50 years in good health and CMV-seropositive. V gene TRBV5-1 combines with J gene TRBJ2-7; 7 bases map to TRBD2. The CDR3 here is CASRVGGTYEQYF. Written as DNA, the CDR3 is TGCGCCAGCAGGGTGGGAGGGACCTACGAGCAGTACTTC. Supplemented by reference TRBV5-1 and TRBJ2-7, the full variable domain reads KAGVTQTPRYLIKTRGQQVTLSCSPISGHRSVSWYQQTPGQGLQFLFEYFSETQRNKGNFPGRFSGRQFSNSRSEMNVSTLELGDSALYLCASRVGGTYEQYFGPGTRLTVT.